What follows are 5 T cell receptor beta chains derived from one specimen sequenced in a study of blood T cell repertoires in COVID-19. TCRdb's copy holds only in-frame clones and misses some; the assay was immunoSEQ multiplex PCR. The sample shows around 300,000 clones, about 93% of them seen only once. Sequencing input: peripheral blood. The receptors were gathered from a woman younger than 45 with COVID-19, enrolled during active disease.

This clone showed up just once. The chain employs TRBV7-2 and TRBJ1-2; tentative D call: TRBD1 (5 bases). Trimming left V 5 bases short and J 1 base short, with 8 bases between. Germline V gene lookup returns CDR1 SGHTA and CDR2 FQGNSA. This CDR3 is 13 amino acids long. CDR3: CASSLRVNYGYTF. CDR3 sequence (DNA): TGTGCCAGCAGCCTCAGGGTTAACTATGGCTACACCTTC.

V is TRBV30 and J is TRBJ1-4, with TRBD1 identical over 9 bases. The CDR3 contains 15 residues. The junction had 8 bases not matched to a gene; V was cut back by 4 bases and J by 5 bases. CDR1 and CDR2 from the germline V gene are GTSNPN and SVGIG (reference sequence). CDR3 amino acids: CAWKPTGGQNEKLFF. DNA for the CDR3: TGTGCCTGGAAACCTACAGGGGGCCAGAATGAAAAACTGTTTTTT.

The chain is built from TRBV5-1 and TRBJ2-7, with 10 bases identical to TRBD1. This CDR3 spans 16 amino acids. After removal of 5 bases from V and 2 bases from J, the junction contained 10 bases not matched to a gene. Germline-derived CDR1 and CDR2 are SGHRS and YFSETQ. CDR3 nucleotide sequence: TGCGCCAGCAGGACCAGACCGGGACAGGGGACCTACGAGCAGTACTTC. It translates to CASRTRPGQGTYEQYF.

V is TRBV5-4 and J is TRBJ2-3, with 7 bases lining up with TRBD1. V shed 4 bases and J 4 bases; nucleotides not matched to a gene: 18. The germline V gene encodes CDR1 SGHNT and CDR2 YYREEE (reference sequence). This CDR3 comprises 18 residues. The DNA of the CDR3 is TGTGCCAGCAGCCAATTCGAAAGGCAGGGGGTTGAAGCAGATACGCAGTATTTT. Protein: CASSQFERQGVEADTQYF. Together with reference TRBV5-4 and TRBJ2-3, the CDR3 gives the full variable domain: ETGVTQSPTHLIKTRGQQVTLRCSSQSGHNTVSWYQQALGQGPQFIFQYYREEENGRGNFPPRFSGLQFPNYSSELNVNALELDDSALYLCASSQFERQGVEADTQYFGPGTRLTVL.

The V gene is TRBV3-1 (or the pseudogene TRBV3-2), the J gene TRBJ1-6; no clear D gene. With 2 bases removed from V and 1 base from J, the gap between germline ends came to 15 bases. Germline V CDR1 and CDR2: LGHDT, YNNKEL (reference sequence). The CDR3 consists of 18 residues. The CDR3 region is CASSQNFGEKSYNSPLHF. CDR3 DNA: TGTGCCAGCAGCCAAAACTTCGGAGAGAAGTCCTATAATTCACCCCTCCACTTT.